This TCR beta chain is drawn from a study of OX40 agonist ivuxolimab in advanced cancers. Study at large: Head and neck, renal cell, melanoma or hepatocellular carcinoma were the cancers that dose-escalation patients had. Three patients, one with hepatocellular carcinoma and two with cutaneous melanoma, responded partially.

This table comes from immunoSEQ multiplex PCR, and its TCRdb copy is limited to in-frame clones, with some not included. The sample carries about 54,000 clones, 84% recorded once. V was trimmed by 8 bases and J by 2 bases, leaving 7 bases between them. CDR3 length: 13 amino acids. Germline V gene data show CDR1 as SGHAT and CDR2 as FQNNGV. The sample was CD4+ or CD8+ T cells sorted from blood, taken in a trial of the OX40 agonist ivuxolimab. The sequence was obtained from an adult with an advanced solid tumor such as melanoma, head and neck, liver or kidney cancer. The J gene is TRBJ2-6, the V gene TRBV11-2; D perhaps matches TRBD1 (6 bases). CDR3 protein: CASAGAGANVLTF. CDR3 DNA sequence: TGTGCCAGCGCAGGGGCTGGGGCCAACGTCCTGACTTTC.